This paragraph reports one T cell receptor beta chain. In the original processing: For nucleated cells, counts were estimated from reference gene primer amplification. Clones were read by immunoSEQ multiplex PCR, and TCRdb kept only the in-frame ones, dropping some. V and J calls and clone size are those listed in that table; D and trimming were worked out from the DNA. The sample gives approximately 300,000 clones, roughly 88% of which show up once; 4% to 4.5% is in the top ten. The record originates from a study of blood T cell repertoires in COVID-19. This CDR3 has 13 residues. Per germline, CDR1 MNHEY and CDR2 SVGAGI. V dropped 8 bases and J dropped 5 bases, with 10 bases sitting between them. Assignment of participants to cohorts was predicated upon participant-reported clinical history.

The J gene is TRBJ1-6, the V gene TRBV6-5, with a weak D call TRBD1 (6 bases). Sequencing was performed on PBMCs or T cells enriched from blood (not recorded which). This TCR was recovered from a woman aged 25-40 years who had recovered from COVID-19. The CDR3 nucleotides read TGTGCCAGCGCCGGACAGCATAATTCACCCCTCCACTTT. This translates into CASAGQHNSPLHF.